Below, 25 T cell receptor beta chains from the same sample are listed, as sequenced in a study of monozygotic twins with inflammatory bowel disease. TCRdb reanalyzed the 5' RACE reads, giving one entry per CDR3 protein sequence and no DNA. The repertoire table contains under 45,000 distinct CDR3 sequences. Source material: blood. The receptor set was obtained from a human donor with ulcerative colitis or Crohn's disease, or a healthy co-twin of an affected twin (not recorded which).

V gene TRBV5-6 combines with J gene TRBJ2-7; with no DNA, the TCRdb D assignment of TRBD1 cannot be verified. The CDR3 extends over 14 amino acids. Germline CDR1 SGHDT, CDR2 YYEEEE. CDR3 amino acids: CASSRDRGKDEQYF.

The chain combines TRBV2 with TRBJ2-1. CDR1 is SNHLY and CDR2 is FYNNEI in the germline V gene. CDR3 length: 15 amino acids. The CDR3 is CASSEALLIGNEQFF.

This sequence joins TRBV20-1 and TRBJ1-6; TCRdb reports TRBD1, a call that lacks DNA to check it against. CDR3 length: 14 residues. From germline, CDR1 is DFQATT and CDR2 SNEGSKA (reference sequence). This CDR3 is CSASSPGQNSPLHF.

The V call is TRBV6-2 or TRBV6-3, the J call TRBJ2-4; TCRdb selects TRBD1, and the lack of DNA leaves this call unchecked. The CDR3 sequence is 16 residues long. Germline CDR1 MNHEY, CDR2 SVGEGT. CDR3 residues: CASSYPEGMAKNIQYF.

V is TRBV5-1 and J is TRBJ2-3; lacking DNA, the TRBD2 call made by TCRdb goes unchecked. The CDR3 consists of 15 residues. Germline lookup yields CDR1 SGHRS and CDR2 YFSETQ. CDR3 loop: CASSQTSTYPDTQYF.

The chain combines TRBV5-6 with TRBJ1-6. CDR3 length equals 15 residues. CDR1 is SGHDT, CDR2 YYEEEE, per germline. The CDR3 loop reads CASSLGQNRNSPLHF.

The chain uses TRBV20-1 and TRBJ2-3; TCRdb returns TRBD1, unconfirmable since there is no DNA. This CDR3 is 16 amino acids long. From germline, CDR1 is DFQATT and CDR2 SNEGSKA (reference sequence). CDR3: CSARRGGGPSTDTQYF.

The chain is built from TRBV4-1 and TRBJ2-3; TCRdb reports TRBD1, a call that lacks DNA to check it against. Germline assignment: CDR1 MGHRA and CDR2 YSYEKL. The CDR3 is 15 amino acids. CDR3 sequence: CASSRGTVSTDTQYF.

The chain carries TRBV5-1 and TRBJ2-5; TCRdb's assignment of TRBD1 cannot be checked, as there is no DNA. In germline, CDR1 is SGHRS, CDR2 YFSETQ. The CDR3 is made up of 13 amino acids. The CDR3 protein is CASSPTGRETQYF.

V usage is TRBV5-1 and J usage is TRBJ2-1; the TRBD1 assignment by TCRdb is unverifiable without DNA. CDR1 is SGHRS, CDR2 YFSETQ, per germline. The CDR3 loop spans 14 amino acids. The CDR3 spells CASSFGQGNNEQFF.

The chain recombines TRBV19 with TRBJ2-7. This CDR3 is built from 15 residues. The V gene's germline CDR1 is LNHDA and CDR2 SQIVND (reference sequence). CDR3 protein: CASSTIYGDSYEQYF. The whole variable domain, filled in from reference TRBV19 and TRBJ2-7, reads DGGITQSPKYLFRKEGQNVTLSCEQNLNHDAMYWYRQDPGQGLRLIYYSQIVNDFQKGDIAEGYSVSREKKESFPLTVTSAQKNPTAFYLCASSTIYGDSYEQYFGPGTRLTVT.

V is TRBV5-1 and J is TRBJ1-1. CDR1 and CDR2 from the germline V gene are SGHRS and YFSETQ. The length of the CDR3 is 14 residues. CDR3 sequence reads: CASSLGLGYLEAFF.

The chain carries TRBV28 and TRBJ2-7; TCRdb's D call, TRBD2, is unchecked because there is no DNA. Germline assignment: CDR1 MDHEN and CDR2 SYDVKM. The CDR3 loop spans 18 amino acids. CDR3 loop: CASSSPRSGISANYEQYF.

This chain uses TRBV12-3 or TRBV12-4 with TRBJ1-6; the TRBD1 assignment by TCRdb is unverifiable without DNA. The CDR3 loop spans 15 amino acids. The CDR3 here is CASRPNQGVYSPLHF.

This chain joins TRBV20-1 and TRBJ2-3; the TRBD2 assignment by TCRdb is unverifiable without DNA. Per germline, CDR1 DFQATT and CDR2 SNEGSKA (reference sequence). The CDR3 is 15 residues long. CDR3 protein: CSAFLKLRASDTQYF.

The V and J genes are TRBV2 and TRBJ1-1. The CDR3 loop spans 13 amino acids. Germline V CDR1 and CDR2: SNHLY, FYNNEI. Here the CDR3 reads CAGNQEKNTEAFF.

V is TRBV27 and J is TRBJ2-1; as DNA is missing, the TRBD1 call by TCRdb cannot be tested. The CDR3 totals 20 residues. Germline values: CDR1 MNHEY, CDR2 SMNVEV (reference sequence). The CDR3 sequence is CASSLNPSQGLGARANEQFF.

The chain combines TRBV7-2 with TRBJ2-6; no DNA is available, so the TRBD1 call from TCRdb remains unchecked. The V gene's germline CDR1 is SGHTA and CDR2 FQGNSA. There are 17 residues in the CDR3. The chain's CDR3 is CASRGGMGFTGANVLTF. The whole variable domain, remainder taken from reference TRBV7-2 and TRBJ2-6, is GAGVSQSPSNKVTEKGKDVELRCDPISGHTALYWYRQSLGQGLEFLIYFQGNSAPDKSGLPSDRFSAERTGGSVSTLTIQRTQQEDSAVYLCASRGGMGFTGANVLTFGAGSRLTVL.

This sequence joins TRBV18 and TRBJ1-4. The CDR3 loop spans 14 amino acids. Germline CDR1 and CDR2: KGHSH and LQKENI. The CDR3 region is CASSPRATNEKLFF.

The chain joins TRBV6-6 to TRBJ2-1; TCRdb names TRBD1, which stays unverified in the absence of DNA. The germline CDR1 and CDR2 sequences are MNHNY and SVGAGI (reference sequence). The CDR3 covers 14 residues. The CDR3 loop is CASRPPGNVDEQFF.

The chain uses TRBV4-1 and TRBJ2-2; TCRdb names TRBD2, which stays unverified in the absence of DNA. This CDR3 has 16 residues. Germline V gives CDR1 MGHRA, CDR2 YSYEKL. The CDR3 loop reads CASSPQGGGFTGELFF.

The rearrangement joins TRBV7-9 to TRBJ2-7; without DNA, the TCRdb call of TRBD1 cannot be checked. The germline V gene has CDR1 SEHNR and CDR2 FQNEAQ (reference sequence). The CDR3 is 13 residues long. This chain's CDR3 is CASSFSGGAEQYF.

J is TRBJ1-3 and V is TRBV5-1; TCRdb's D call of TRBD1 is untestable without DNA. This CDR3 region has 15 residues. The V gene's germline CDR1 is SGHRS and CDR2 YFSETQ. CDR3 residues: CASSPGGLSGNTIYF.

The chain is built from TRBV6-2 or TRBV6-3 and TRBJ1-5. Germline CDR1 and CDR2: MNHEY and SVGEGT. The CDR3 has 13 amino acids. The CDR3 spells CASRLLESWPQHF.

The genes are TRBV7-9 and TRBJ1-1; TCRdb's D call of TRBD1 is untestable without DNA. The CDR3 contains 13 residues. Germline CDR1 and CDR2: SEHNR and FQNEAQ (reference sequence). CDR3 in amino acids: CASSLVGQEQAFF.